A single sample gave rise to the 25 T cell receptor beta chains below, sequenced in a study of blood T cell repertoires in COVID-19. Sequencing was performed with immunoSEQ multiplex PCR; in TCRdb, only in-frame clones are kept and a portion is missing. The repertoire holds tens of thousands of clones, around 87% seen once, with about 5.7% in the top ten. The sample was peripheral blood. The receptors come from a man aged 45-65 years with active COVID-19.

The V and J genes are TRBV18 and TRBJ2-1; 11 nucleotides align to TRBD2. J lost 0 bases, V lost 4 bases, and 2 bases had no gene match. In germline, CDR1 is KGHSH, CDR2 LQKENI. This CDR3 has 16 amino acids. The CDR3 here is CASSLTSGSSYNEQFF. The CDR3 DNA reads TGTGCCAGCTCACTAACTAGCGGGAGCTCCTACAATGAGCAGTTCTTC.

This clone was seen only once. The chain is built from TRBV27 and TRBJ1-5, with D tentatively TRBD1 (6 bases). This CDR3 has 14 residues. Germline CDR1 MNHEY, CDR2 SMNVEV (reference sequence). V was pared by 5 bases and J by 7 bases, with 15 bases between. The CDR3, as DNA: TGTGCCAGCAGTCCTCGGGGGGGGCGGCAGCCCCAGCATTTT. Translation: CASSPRGGRQPQHF.

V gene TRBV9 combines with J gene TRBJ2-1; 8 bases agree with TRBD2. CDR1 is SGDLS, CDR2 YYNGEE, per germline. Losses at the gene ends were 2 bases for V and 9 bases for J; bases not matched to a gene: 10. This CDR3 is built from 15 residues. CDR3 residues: CASSVGGGRRSEQFF. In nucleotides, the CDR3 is TGTGCCAGCAGCGTCGGTGGCGGGAGGCGTAGTGAGCAGTTCTTC.

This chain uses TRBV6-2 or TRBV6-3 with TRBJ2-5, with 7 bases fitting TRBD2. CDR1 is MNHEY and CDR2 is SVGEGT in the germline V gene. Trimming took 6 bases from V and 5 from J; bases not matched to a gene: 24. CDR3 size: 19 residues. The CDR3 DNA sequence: TGTGCCAGCAGCGTCGATATAACCTTCGGGCTAGCGGATAGGGAGACCCAGTACTTC. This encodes CASSVDITFGLADRETQYF.

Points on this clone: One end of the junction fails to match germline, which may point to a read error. CDR3 protein: CASSLPTGGPDVF. CDR3 coding DNA: TGTGCCAGCAGCTTACCGACAGGGGGCCCCGATGTCTTC. The J gene is TRBJ2-7, the V gene TRBV7-2; 10 bases are a match to TRBD1. In germline, CDR1 is SGHTA, CDR2 FQGNSA. The CDR3 totals 13 residues.

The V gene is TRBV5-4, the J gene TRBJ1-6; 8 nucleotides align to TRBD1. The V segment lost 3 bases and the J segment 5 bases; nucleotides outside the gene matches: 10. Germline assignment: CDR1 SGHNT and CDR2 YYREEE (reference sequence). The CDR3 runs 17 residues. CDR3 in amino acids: CASSWAYGTGNNSPLHF. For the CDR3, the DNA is TGTGCCAGCAGCTGGGCGTACGGGACAGGCAATAATTCACCCCTCCACTTT.

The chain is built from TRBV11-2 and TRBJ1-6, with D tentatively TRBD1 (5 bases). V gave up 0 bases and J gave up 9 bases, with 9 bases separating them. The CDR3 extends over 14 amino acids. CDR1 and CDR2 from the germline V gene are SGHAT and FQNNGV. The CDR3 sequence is CASSLDRDGSPLHF. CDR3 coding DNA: TGTGCCAGCAGCTTAGACAGGGATGGTTCACCCCTCCACTTT.

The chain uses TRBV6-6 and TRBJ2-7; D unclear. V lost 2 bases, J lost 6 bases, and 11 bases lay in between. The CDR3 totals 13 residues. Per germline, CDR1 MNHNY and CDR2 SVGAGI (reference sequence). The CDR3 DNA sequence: TGTGCCAGCAGTTACAGTCTAGATCGCGAGCAGTACTTC. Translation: CASSYSLDREQYF.

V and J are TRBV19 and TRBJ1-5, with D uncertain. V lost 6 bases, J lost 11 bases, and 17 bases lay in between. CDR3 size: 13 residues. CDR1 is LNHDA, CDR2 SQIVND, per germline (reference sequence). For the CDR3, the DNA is TGTGCCAGTAGCGACACCGGGAGAACAGCCCAGCATTTT. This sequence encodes CASSDTGRTAQHF.

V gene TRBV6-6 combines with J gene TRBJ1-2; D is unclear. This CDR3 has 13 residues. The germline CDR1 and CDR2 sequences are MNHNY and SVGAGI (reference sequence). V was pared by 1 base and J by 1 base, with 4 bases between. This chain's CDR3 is CASSYLYNYGYTF. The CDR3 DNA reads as TGTGCCAGCAGTTACTTGTATAACTATGGCTACACCTTC.

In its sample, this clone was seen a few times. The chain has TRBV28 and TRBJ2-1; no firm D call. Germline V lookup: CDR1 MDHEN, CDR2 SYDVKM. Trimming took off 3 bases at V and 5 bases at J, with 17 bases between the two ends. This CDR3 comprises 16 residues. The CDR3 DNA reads TGTGCCAGCAGTTTCATAGGCGGTTCCACGGACAATGAGCAGTTCTTC. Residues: CASSFIGGSTDNEQFF.

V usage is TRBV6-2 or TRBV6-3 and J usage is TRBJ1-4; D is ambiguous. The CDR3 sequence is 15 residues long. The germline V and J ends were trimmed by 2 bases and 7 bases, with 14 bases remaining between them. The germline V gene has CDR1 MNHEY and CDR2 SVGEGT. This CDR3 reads CASSYRPSGGEKLFF. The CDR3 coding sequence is TGTGCCAGCAGTTACCGCCCCAGCGGTGGTGAAAAACTGTTTTTT.

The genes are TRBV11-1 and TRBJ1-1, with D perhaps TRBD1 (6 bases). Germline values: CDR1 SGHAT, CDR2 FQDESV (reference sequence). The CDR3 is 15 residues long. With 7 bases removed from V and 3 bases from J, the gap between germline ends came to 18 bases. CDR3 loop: CASKLPGAGDTEAFF. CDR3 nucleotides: TGTGCCAGCAAACTTCCAGGGGCAGGGGACACTGAAGCTTTCTTT.

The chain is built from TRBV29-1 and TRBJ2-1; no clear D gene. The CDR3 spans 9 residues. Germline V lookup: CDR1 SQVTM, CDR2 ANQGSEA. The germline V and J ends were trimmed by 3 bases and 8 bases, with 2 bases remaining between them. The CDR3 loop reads CSVDDEQFF. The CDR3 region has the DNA TGCAGCGTTGACGATGAGCAGTTCTTC.

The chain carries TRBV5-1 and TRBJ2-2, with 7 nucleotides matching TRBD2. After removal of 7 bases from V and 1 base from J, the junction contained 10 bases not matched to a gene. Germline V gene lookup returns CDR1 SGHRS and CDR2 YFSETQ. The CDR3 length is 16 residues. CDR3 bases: TGCGCCAGCGGCCATCTAGCGGCGAGGAACACCGGGGAGCTGTTTTTT. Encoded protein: CASGHLAARNTGELFF.

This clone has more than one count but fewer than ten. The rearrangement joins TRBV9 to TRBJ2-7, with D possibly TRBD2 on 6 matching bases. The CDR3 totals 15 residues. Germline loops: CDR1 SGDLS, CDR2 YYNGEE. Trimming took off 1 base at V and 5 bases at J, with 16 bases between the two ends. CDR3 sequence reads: CASSVTPGVRDEQYF. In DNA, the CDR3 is TGTGCCAGCAGCGTAACCCCGGGGGTTCGGGACGAGCAGTACTTC. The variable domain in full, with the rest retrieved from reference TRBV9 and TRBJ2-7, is DSGVTQTPKHLITATGQRVTLRCSPRSGDLSVYWYQQSLDQGLQFLIQYYNGEERAKGNILERFSAQQFPDLHSELNLSSLELGDSALYFCASSVTPGVRDEQYFGPGTRLTVT.

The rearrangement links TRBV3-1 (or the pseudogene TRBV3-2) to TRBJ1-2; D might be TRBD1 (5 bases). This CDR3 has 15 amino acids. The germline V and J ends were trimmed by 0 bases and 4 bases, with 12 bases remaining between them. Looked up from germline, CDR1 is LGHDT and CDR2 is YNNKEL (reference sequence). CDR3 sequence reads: CASSQDPLGAYGYTF. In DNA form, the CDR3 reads TGTGCCAGCAGCCAAGACCCCCTTGGGGCCTATGGCTACACCTTC.

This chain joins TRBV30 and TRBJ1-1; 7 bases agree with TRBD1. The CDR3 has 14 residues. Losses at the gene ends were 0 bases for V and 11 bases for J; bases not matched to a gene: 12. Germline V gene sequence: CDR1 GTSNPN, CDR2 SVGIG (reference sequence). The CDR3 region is CAWSVQVSGQSAFF. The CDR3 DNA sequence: TGTGCCTGGAGTGTACAAGTTTCGGGACAGTCGGCTTTCTTT.

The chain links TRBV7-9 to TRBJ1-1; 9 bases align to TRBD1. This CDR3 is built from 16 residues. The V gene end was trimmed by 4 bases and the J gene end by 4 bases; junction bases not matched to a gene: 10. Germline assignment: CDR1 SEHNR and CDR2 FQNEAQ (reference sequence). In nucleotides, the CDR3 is TGTGCCAGCAGCTCCGCGACAGGGGGGTCAGGCACTGAAGCTTTCTTT. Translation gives CASSSATGGSGTEAFF.

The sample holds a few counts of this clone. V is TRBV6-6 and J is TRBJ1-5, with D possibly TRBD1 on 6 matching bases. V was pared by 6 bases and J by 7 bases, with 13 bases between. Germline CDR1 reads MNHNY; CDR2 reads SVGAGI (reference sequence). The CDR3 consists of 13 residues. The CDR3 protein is CASSDRRLQPQHF. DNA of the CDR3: TGTGCCAGCAGCGACAGGCGCTTACAGCCCCAGCATTTT.

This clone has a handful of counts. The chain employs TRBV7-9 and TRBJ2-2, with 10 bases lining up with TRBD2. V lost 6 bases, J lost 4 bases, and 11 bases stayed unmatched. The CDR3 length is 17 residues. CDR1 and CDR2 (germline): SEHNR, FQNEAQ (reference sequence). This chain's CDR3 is CASRALLAGGPTGELFF. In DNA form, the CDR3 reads TGTGCCAGCAGAGCGCTCTTAGCGGGAGGTCCCACCGGGGAGCTGTTTTTT.

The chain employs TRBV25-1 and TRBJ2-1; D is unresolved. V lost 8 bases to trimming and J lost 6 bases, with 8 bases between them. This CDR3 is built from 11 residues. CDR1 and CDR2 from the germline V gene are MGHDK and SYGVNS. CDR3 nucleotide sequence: TGTGCCAGCGAGGCTTTCAATGAGCAGTTCTTC. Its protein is CASEAFNEQFF.

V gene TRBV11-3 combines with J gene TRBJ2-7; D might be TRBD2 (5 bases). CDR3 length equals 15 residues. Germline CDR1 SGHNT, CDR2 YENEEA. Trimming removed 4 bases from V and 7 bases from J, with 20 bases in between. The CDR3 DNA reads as TGTGCCAGCAGCTCCCTACTGGCGGAGCCGGGGGAGCAGTACTTC. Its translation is CASSSLLAEPGEQYF.

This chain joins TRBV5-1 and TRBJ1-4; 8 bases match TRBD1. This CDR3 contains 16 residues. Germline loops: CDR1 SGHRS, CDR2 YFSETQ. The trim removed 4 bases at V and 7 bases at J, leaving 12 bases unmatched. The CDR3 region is CASSAGGYSSTEKLFF. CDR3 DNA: TGCGCCAGCAGCGCAGGGGGCTACTCCTCTACTGAAAAACTGTTTTTT.

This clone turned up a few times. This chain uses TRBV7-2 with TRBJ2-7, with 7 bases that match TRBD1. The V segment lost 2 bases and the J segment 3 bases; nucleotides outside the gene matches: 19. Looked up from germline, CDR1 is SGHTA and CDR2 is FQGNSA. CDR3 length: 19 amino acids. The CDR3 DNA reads TGTGCCAGCAGCTTATCGGGGACAGACGAGGGGCGTAGGATCTACGAGCAGTACTTC. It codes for CASSLSGTDEGRRIYEQYF.